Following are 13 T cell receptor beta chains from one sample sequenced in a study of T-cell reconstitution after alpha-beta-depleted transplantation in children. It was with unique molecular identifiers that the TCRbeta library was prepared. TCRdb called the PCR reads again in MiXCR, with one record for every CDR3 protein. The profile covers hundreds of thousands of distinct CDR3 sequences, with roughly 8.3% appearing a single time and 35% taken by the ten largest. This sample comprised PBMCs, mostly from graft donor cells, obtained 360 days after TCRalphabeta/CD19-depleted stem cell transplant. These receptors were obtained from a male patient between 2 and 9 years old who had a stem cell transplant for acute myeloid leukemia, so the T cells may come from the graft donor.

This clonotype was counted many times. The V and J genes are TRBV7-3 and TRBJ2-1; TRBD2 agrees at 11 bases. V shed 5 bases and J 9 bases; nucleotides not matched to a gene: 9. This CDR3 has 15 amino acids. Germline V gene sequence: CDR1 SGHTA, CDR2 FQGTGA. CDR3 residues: CASSLVAGGVGEQFF. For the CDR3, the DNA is TGTGCCAGCAGCCTTGTAGCGGGAGGGGTGGGTGAGCAGTTCTTC. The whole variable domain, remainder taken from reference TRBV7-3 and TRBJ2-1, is GAGVSQTPSNKVTEKGKYVELRCDPISGHTALYWYRQSLGQGPEFLIYFQGTGAADDSGLPNDRFFAVRPEGSVSTLKIQRTERGDSAVYLCASSLVAGGVGEQFFGPGTRLTVL.

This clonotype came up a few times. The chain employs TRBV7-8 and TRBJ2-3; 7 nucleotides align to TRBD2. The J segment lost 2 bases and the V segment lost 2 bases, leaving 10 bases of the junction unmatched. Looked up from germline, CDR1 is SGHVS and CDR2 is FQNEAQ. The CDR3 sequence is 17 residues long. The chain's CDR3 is CASSLMRAGELTDTQYF. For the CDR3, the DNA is TGTGCCAGCAGCTTAATGCGGGCGGGGGAGCTCACAGATACGCAGTATTTT.

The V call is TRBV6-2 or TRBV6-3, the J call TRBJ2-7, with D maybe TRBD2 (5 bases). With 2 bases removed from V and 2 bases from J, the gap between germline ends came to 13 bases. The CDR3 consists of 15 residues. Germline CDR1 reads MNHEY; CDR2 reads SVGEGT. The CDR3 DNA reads TGTGCCAGCAGTTACCCCTCGCCGGGGACCTACGAGCAGTACTTC. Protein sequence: CASSYPSPGTYEQYF.

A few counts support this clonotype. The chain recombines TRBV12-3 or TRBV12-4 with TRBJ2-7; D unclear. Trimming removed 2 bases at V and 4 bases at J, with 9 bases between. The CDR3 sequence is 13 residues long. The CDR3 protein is CASSLTAEYEQYV. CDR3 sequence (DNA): TGTGCCAGCAGTTTAACGGCCGAATACGAGCAGTACGTC.

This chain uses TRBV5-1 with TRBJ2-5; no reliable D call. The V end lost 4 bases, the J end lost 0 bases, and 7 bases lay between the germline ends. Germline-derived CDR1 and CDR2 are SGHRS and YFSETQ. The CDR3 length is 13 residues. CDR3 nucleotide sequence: TGCGCCAGCAGCGAAGTGAACCAAGAGACCCAGTACTTC. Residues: CASSEVNQETQYF.

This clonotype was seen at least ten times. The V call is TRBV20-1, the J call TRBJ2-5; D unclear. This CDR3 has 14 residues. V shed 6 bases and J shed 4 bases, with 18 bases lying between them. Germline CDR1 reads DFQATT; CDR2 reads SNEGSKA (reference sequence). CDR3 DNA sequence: TGCAGTGCCTTTGACTCCCCGGCGGTAGAGACCCAGTACTTC. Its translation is CSAFDSPAVETQYF.

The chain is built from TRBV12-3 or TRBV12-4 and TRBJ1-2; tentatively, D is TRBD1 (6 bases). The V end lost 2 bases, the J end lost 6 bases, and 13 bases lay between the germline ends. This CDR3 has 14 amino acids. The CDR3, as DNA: TGTGCCAGCAGTTTACTCGGACAGTCTGATGGCTACACCTTC. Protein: CASSLLGQSDGYTF.

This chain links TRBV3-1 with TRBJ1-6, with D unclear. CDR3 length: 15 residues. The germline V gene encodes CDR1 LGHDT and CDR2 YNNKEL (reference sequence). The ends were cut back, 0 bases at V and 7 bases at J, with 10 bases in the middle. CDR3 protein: CASSQEVQRNSPLHF. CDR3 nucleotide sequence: TGTGCCAGCAGCCAAGAAGTCCAGCGGAATTCACCCCTCCACTTT. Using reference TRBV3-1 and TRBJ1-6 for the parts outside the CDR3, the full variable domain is DTAVSQTPKYLVTQMGNDKSIKCEQNLGHDTMYWYKQDSKKFLKIMFSYNNKELIINETVPNRFSPKSPDKAHLNLHINSLELGDSAVYFCASSQEVQRNSPLHFGNGTRLTVT.

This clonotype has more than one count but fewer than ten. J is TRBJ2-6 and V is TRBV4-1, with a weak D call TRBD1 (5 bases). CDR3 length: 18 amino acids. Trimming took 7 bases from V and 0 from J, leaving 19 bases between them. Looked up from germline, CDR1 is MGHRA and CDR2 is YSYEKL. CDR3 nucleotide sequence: TGCGCCAGCAACTGGGGCCTGTTGGTACACTCTGGGGCCAACGTCCTGACTTTC. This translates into CASNWGLLVHSGANVLTF.

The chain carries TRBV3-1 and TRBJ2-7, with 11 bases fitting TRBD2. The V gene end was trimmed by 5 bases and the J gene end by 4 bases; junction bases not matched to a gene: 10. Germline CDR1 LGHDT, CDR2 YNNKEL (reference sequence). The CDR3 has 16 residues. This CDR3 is CASSSSTSSGRYEQYF. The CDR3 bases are TGTGCCAGCAGCTCCTCCACTTCTAGCGGGAGGTACGAGCAGTACTTC.

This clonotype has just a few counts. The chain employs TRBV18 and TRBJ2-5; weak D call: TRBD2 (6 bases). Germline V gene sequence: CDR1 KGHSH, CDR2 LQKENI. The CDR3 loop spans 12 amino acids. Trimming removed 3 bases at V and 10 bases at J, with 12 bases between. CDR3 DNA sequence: TGTGCCAGCTCACCGGGCGGCGGGGACCAGTACTTC. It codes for CASSPGGGDQYF.

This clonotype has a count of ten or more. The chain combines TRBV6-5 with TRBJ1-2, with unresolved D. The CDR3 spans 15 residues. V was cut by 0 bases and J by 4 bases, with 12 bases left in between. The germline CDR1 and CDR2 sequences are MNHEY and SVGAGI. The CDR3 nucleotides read TGTGCCAGCAGTTACTCGATGGACGGATTCTATGGCTACACCTTC. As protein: CASSYSMDGFYGYTF.

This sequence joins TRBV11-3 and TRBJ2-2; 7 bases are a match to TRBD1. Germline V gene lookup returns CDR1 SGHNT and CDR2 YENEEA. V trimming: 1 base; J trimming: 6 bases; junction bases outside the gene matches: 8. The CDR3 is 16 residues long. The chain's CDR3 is CASSLAQGFGAGELFF. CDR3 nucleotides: TGTGCCAGCAGCTTAGCACAGGGGTTTGGCGCCGGGGAGCTGTTTTTT.